The next 14 T cell receptor beta chains were all read from a single sample in a study of blood T cell repertoires in COVID-19. Profiling relied on immunoSEQ multiplex PCR, and the TCRdb table lists in-frame clones only, not all of them. The sample comprises about 14,000 clones, 80% to 90% of which are singletons, and 5% to 7% rests with the top ten. The sequencing sample was made of peripheral blood. The receptors derive from a human donor in a cohort sampled during active COVID-19.

The chain couples TRBV14 to TRBJ2-7; the match to TRBD2 covers 7 bases. The CDR3 extends over 16 amino acids. Germline assignment: CDR1 SGHDN and CDR2 FVKESK. Trimming cost V 1 base and J 7 bases; bases outside gene matches: 13. For the CDR3, the DNA is TGTGCCAGCAGCCAAGGGGTTCGCGGGAGAGTGAGAGAGCAGTACTTC. It translates to CASSQGVRGRVREQYF.

This CDR3 is CASSEAVGGGYNEQFF. The DNA of the CDR3 is TGTGCCAGCAGTGAAGCGGTGGGAGGAGGATACAATGAGCAGTTCTTC. The rearrangement uses TRBV6-1 and TRBJ2-1; D is perhaps TRBD2 (6 bases). Germline CDR1 MNHNS, CDR2 SASEGT. The CDR3 runs to 16 residues. Trimming took 0 bases from V and 4 from J, leaving 13 bases between them.

The J gene is TRBJ1-1, the V gene TRBV11-2; tentatively, D is TRBD1 (6 bases). CDR1 and CDR2 (germline): SGHAT, FQNNGV. Trimming shortened V by 6 bases and J by 9 bases, and 20 bases separated the two germline ends. The CDR3 is made up of 14 amino acids. This CDR3 is CASRLMDSQGKAFF. CDR3 DNA: TGTGCCAGCAGGTTAATGGACTCACAGGGTAAAGCTTTCTTT.

This chain links TRBV6-5 with TRBJ1-3; D is possibly TRBD1 (6 bases). Germline CDR1 reads MNHEY; CDR2 reads SVGAGI. Trimming took 6 bases from V and 1 from J, leaving 13 bases between them. The CDR3 spans 15 residues. This CDR3 is CASSPLQGSGNTIYF. DNA of the CDR3: TGTGCCAGCAGCCCCCTCCAGGGGTCTGGAAACACCATATATTTT.

CDR3 coding DNA: TGTGCCAGCAGCTTGGGCAGCTCCCCCGGGGAGCTGTTTTTT. Translating it yields CASSLGSSPGELFF. J is TRBJ2-2 and V is TRBV7-6; D unresolved. Trimming removed 3 bases at V and 6 bases at J, with 11 bases between. This CDR3 spans 14 amino acids. CDR1 and CDR2 (germline): SGHVS, FNYEAQ.

The chain couples TRBV14 to TRBJ2-7; D unresolved. Trimming took 2 bases from V and 1 from J, leaving 9 bases between them. CDR1 SGHDN and CDR2 FVKESK come from the germline V gene. The CDR3 has 14 residues. The CDR3 here is CASSQNLESYEQYF. Written as DNA, the CDR3 is TGTGCCAGCAGCCAAAATCTGGAGTCCTACGAGCAGTACTTC.

The chain links TRBV5-1 to TRBJ2-2, with 9 nucleotides matching TRBD1. The germline CDR1 and CDR2 sequences are SGHRS and YFSETQ. V lost 4 bases and J lost 4; bases outside the gene matches: 8. The CDR3 contains 16 residues. As DNA, the CDR3 is TGCGCCAGCAGCACTACAGGGGGCGCGAGCACCGGGGAGCTGTTTTTT. This codes for CASSTTGGASTGELFF.

The rearrangement links TRBV10-3 to TRBJ2-1; 8 bases align to TRBD1. The CDR3 loop spans 15 amino acids. Trimming cost V 2 bases and J 0 bases; bases outside gene matches: 0. Germline V gene sequence: CDR1 ENHRY, CDR2 SYGVKD. CDR3 sequence reads: CAISETGGSYNEQFF. The CDR3 nucleotides read TGTGCCATCAGTGAGACAGGGGGCTCCTACAATGAGCAGTTCTTC.

This chain links TRBV7-9 with TRBJ2-1; 7 nucleotides agree with TRBD2. The CDR3 covers 15 residues. Germline assignment: CDR1 SEHNR and CDR2 FQNEAQ (reference sequence). Trimming removed 5 bases from V and 5 bases from J; junction bases left unmatched: 9. In nucleotides, the CDR3 is TGTGCCAGCAGCGCTCCGGCTAGCGGCAACAATGAGCAGTTCTTC. Translating gives CASSAPASGNNEQFF.

This chain joins TRBV30 and TRBJ1-3, with 7 bases identical to TRBD1. Germline V gives CDR1 GTSNPN, CDR2 SVGIG (reference sequence). This CDR3 has 14 residues. J was trimmed by 1 base and V by 2 bases; bases with no gene match: 2. The CDR3 loop is CAWSPGGSGNTIYF. DNA for the CDR3: TGTGCCTGGAGTCCAGGGGGGTCTGGAAACACCATATATTTT.

This clone was seen a single time. This chain uses TRBV18 with TRBJ1-2; 7 nucleotides align to TRBD1. This CDR3 has 16 residues. The ends lost 3 bases at V and 7 bases at J; junction bases unmatched: 14. Per germline, CDR1 KGHSH and CDR2 LQKENI. The CDR3 nucleotides read TGTGCCAGCTCACCCGACAGGGTGAGGGAACGAGGTGGCTACACCTTC. It encodes CASSPDRVRERGGYTF.

This sequence joins TRBV29-1 and TRBJ2-3, with TRBD1 as a possible D gene (6 bases). The CDR3 runs to 15 residues. The germline V gene has CDR1 SQVTM and CDR2 ANQGSEA. Trimming shortened V by 5 bases and J by 1 base, and 16 bases separated the two germline ends. The CDR3 loop is CSVQQGTSRTDTQYF. Written as DNA, the CDR3 is TGCAGCGTTCAACAGGGTACGTCCCGCACAGATACGCAGTATTTT.

The chain carries TRBV11-2 and TRBJ2-4; TRBD1 is a possible D gene (5 bases). The CDR3 extends over 16 amino acids. Trimming cost V 0 bases and J 2 bases, with 11 bases left between them. Germline values: CDR1 SGHAT, CDR2 FQNNGV. CDR3 in amino acids: CASSLERPGTKNIQYF. In DNA, the CDR3 is TGTGCCAGCAGCTTAGAGCGGCCAGGGACCAAAAACATTCAGTACTTC.

The chain carries TRBV10-3 and TRBJ2-7; TRBD1 agrees at 10 bases. Looked up from germline, CDR1 is ENHRY and CDR2 is SYGVKD. The length of the CDR3 is 14 residues. V was clipped by 6 bases and J by 7 bases; unmatched bases: 9. The CDR3, as DNA: TGTGCCATCAGGGCGGGACAGGGGCTTGGGGAGCAGTACTTC. Translating it yields CAIRAGQGLGEQYF.